This TCR beta chain was sequenced in a study of tumor-infiltrating lymphocytes in primary liver carcinoma. Overall study context: The study included patients who were men and women aged 30 to 69 years.

Co-extraction of both nucleic acids (RNA and DNA) used about 18-34 mg of unsorted bulk tissue. Worth noting for this clonotype: The CDR3 does not close with the conserved phenylalanine or tryptophan, likely indicating a read error. The limits of the CDR3 on the DNA are not certain, so only TCRdb's listed CDR3 is given.

Inclusive of both ends, the CDR3 amounts to 15 amino acids. Germline V lookup: CDR1 SGHAT, CDR2 FQNNGV. TCR beta cDNA was reverse-transcribed from around 0.55 ug of total RNA. The reaction used a constant-region primer and ProtoScript II reverse transcriptase. Libraries covering TCR beta were generated through three nested multiplex PCR rounds (using a slightly modified ARM-PCR). Forward primers for TRBV1-TRBV30 and a C-beta reverse primer served the first two PCR rounds, at around 9 cycles each. TCRdb independently ran MiXCR on the multiplex PCR reads; one entry per CDR3 protein. The sample holds 75,000 to 90,000 distinct CDR3 sequences, approximately 72% seen once.

The TCR was taken from a man aged 40-49 years with primary liver carcinoma and hepatitis B virus infection. The rearrangement links TRBV11-2 to TRBJ2-7. The sample comprised liver tumor tissue from sampling region 1. Sample subset: tumor region T1, superior pole. The CDR3 sequence: CVSSLSVGISYEQSI.